Listed below are T cell receptor beta chains from one sample, sequenced in a study of CD8 T cells in ankylosing spondylitis. TCRdb re-called the 5' RACE reads through MiXCR, storing one row per CDR3 protein. The top ten clones hold roughly a fifth of a sample with 220,000 or so distinct CDR3 sequences, over 9.5% of them seen once. Sequencing used blood, either unsorted or a sorted T cell fraction (not recorded which). These receptor sequences come from a male donor with ankylosing spondylitis or in good health (not recorded which). Both conserved end residues are part of each CDR3. The D gene is left open where the match is weak. Size tells how often a clone was seen (once, few, many) or the class of an expanded clone, and some rows leave it out.

clone_size j_call d_call v_call cdr3_nt cdr3_aa
many TRBJ1-2 TRBD1 TRBV28 TGTGCCAGCAGCAAGACAGGGATCGGGTATGGCTACACCTTC CASSKTGIGYGYTF
- TRBJ2-5 - TRBV7-9 TGTGCCAGCAGCTTCAGGGCAGTATCCCAAGAGACCCAGTACTTC CASSFRAVSQETQYF
- TRBJ1-1 - TRBV2 TGTGCCAGCAGAACCTCCGTTTTAGTTGGAGACGCTTTCTTT CASRTSVLVGDAFF
many TRBJ2-5 - TRBV12-3/TRBV12-4 TGTGCCAGCAGTCCTCCCCCAGGAGGCATTCAAGAGACCCAGTACTTC CASSPPPGGIQETQYF
few TRBJ1-1 TRBD1 TRBV5-6 TGTGCCAGCAGCCTGCCTCAGGGGGCGGGCGCTGAAGCTTTCTTT CASSLPQGAGAEAFF
- TRBJ2-1 TRBD1 TRBV5-1 TGCGCCAGCAGCTCCCTGACAGGGGCGGACAATGAGCAGTTCTTC CASSSLTGADNEQFF
many TRBJ2-5 TRBD2 TRBV29-1 TGCAGCGTGACACAAACCACTAGCGAAGAGACCCAGTACTTC CSVTQTTSEETQYF
many TRBJ1-3 - TRBV7-8 TGTGCCAGCAGCCCCCGGACGGTTGGAAACACCATATATTTT CASSPRTVGNTIYF
- TRBJ2-1 - TRBV6-1 TGTGCCAGCAGTGAAGCGACAACTACGGATTCCTACAATGAGCAGTTCTTC CASSEATTTDSYNEQFF
many TRBJ1-1 - TRBV30 TGTGCCTGGAGTGTACGGGCTGAAGCTTTCTTT CAWSVRAEAFF
few TRBJ2-7 TRBD2 TRBV20-1 TGCTGTGCTAGGAAGGCTAGCGGGGGGCAGTACGAGCAGTACTTC CCARKASGGQYEQYF
many TRBJ2-7 - TRBV27 TGTGCCAGCAGTTCGCCCGGTTCTTCTTCCTACGAGCAGTACTTC CASSSPGSSSYEQYF
many TRBJ2-3 - TRBV7-9 TGTGCCAGCAGCCTCGGGGGGCTCGGAGATACGCAGTATTTT CASSLGGLGDTQYF
- TRBJ2-3 - TRBV29-1 TGCAGCGTTGACAGCACAGATACGCAGTATTTT CSVDSTDTQYF
many TRBJ1-1 - TRBV5-6 TGTGCCAGCAGCCCCTGGGCAGGGCGCGCTTTCTTT CASSPWAGRAFF
- TRBJ2-4 - TRBV5-1 TGCGCCAGCAGCTTCGAGACAGTTGACATTCAGTACTTC CASSFETVDIQYF
few TRBJ2-2 - TRBV20-1 TGCAGTGCCCCATGGGCGGACACCGGGGAGCTGTTTTTT CSAPWADTGELFF
many TRBJ1-4 - TRBV20-1 TGCAGTGCTAGAGCCCCCGGGGGCGAGAATGAAAAACTGTTTTTT CSARAPGGENEKLFF
- TRBJ2-4 TRBD1 TRBV6-1 TGTGCCAGCAGGGAGACAGGGACGGACATTCAGTACTTC CASRETGTDIQYF
many TRBJ1-2 - TRBV15 TGTGCCACCAGCGGTGCTTCGGGGCCAAAAATGGGAGGCTACACCTTC CATSGASGPKMGGYTF
few TRBJ2-5 TRBD1 TRBV3-1 TGTGCCAGCACAAAACGCACCCCTGCCGGGACAGGGAAACAAGAGACCCAGTACTTC CASTKRTPAGTGKQETQYF
few TRBJ1-1 TRBD1 TRBV9 TGTGCCAGCAGCGACGGGACAGGGTATACTGAAGCTTTCTTT CASSDGTGYTEAFF
many TRBJ2-3 - TRBV9 TGTGCCAGCAGCGCCCAAGGAATGAACACAGATACGCAGTATTTT CASSAQGMNTDTQYF
many TRBJ1-6 - TRBV5-1 TGCGCCAGCAGCTTGGCGCAGAGAAATTCACCCCTCCACTTT CASSLAQRNSPLHF
- TRBJ2-2 - TRBV7-3 TGTGCCAGCAGCTTAATCGGGTTAACCGGGGAGCTGTTTTTT CASSLIGLTGELFF
many TRBJ2-3 - TRBV7-2 TGTGCCAGCAGCCAAGGAGGTGCTCATTATTTT CASSQGGAHYF
- TRBJ2-5 TRBD1 TRBV12-3/TRBV12-4 TGTGCCAGCAGTATGGACTACGGGACAGGGGGTATGGAGACCCAGTACTTC CASSMDYGTGGMETQYF
many TRBJ1-2 TRBD1 TRBV6-1 TGTGCCAGCAGTGAGATTGGGACAGGGGCGCCCGCTGGCTATGGCTACACCTTC CASSEIGTGAPAGYGYTF
many TRBJ1-1 - TRBV3-1 TGTGCCAGCAGCCAGGGGGGCTGGATCACTGAAGCTTTCTTT CASSQGGWITEAFF
many TRBJ2-7 TRBD2 TRBV5-1 TGCGCCAGCAGCCCCGAAGCGGGGAGGGACGAGCAGTACTTC CASSPEAGRDEQYF
many TRBJ2-7 TRBD1 TRBV12-3/TRBV12-4 TGTGCCAGCAGTGGGAACCGGGACAGCTCCTACGAGCAGTACTTC CASSGNRDSSYEQYF
many TRBJ2-5 - TRBV28 TGTGCCAGCAGTTTAACCCAAACAGTGAGCCAAGAGACCCAGTACTTC CASSLTQTVSQETQYF
many TRBJ2-5 - TRBV12-3/TRBV12-4 TGTGCCAGCAGTTTTCTCTGGACTCAAGAGACCCAGTACTTC CASSFLWTQETQYF
- TRBJ2-1 - TRBV20-1 TGCAGTGGTTCTCCGTTACTAGGAGGGTCCTACAATGAGCAGTTCTTC CSGSPLLGGSYNEQFF
many TRBJ1-3 - TRBV28 TGTGCCAGCAGTTTATCCTACCGGGACGGACCTGGAAACACCATATATTTT CASSLSYRDGPGNTIYF
few TRBJ2-1 TRBD1 TRBV5-1 TGCGCCAGCAGCTTACCACCGGGACAGGGGGACTCATATGAGCAGTTCTTC CASSLPPGQGDSYEQFF
few TRBJ1-1 - TRBV20-1 TGCAGTGCTAGTACGAACACTGAAGCTTTCTTT CSASTNTEAFF
- TRBJ2-5 - TRBV9 TGTGCCAGCAGCGTAGGCGCAGGGGAGGGAGAGACCCAGTACTTC CASSVGAGEGETQYF
- TRBJ2-7 - TRBV30 TGTGCCTGGAATCGACAGGACTACGAGCAGTACTTC CAWNRQDYEQYF
few TRBJ1-1 - TRBV12-3/TRBV12-4 TGTGCCAGCAGCGAAAGGGGGGGCACTGAAGCTTTCTTT CASSERGGTEAFF
few TRBJ2-2 - TRBV24-1 TGTGCCATCGGGACACCTGCGAACACCGGGGAGCTGTTTTTT CAIGTPANTGELFF
many TRBJ2-1 - TRBV7-8 TGTGCCAGCAGCTTACAAGGCTATGAGCAGTTCTTC CASSLQGYEQFF
many TRBJ2-1 TRBD1 TRBV5-1 TGCGCCAGCAGCTTGAGCAGGACAGGAGGCAGCGATGAGCAGTTCTTC CASSLSRTGGSDEQFF